The sequence of this T cell receptor beta chain was determined in a study of shared clonotypes between healthy human individuals. The authors ran the assay at deep level. Source study methods: Junction-only sequences produced by ImmunoSEQ had no quality scores, so filtering differed. Assay used: immunoSEQ multiplex PCR; TCRdb lists only in-frame clones, some missing. That table gives V, J and clone size, and the DNA gave D and trimming. The table records about 680,000 clones, around 90% of them present only once. A word on this clone: The antigen is undetermined. This specimen includes other DNA sequences encoding the same CDR3.

The naive CD8 subset, CD45RO-negative cells positively selected for CCR7, excluded terminally differentiated effector memory CD45RA+ cells. Findings of the study overall: Non-shared clonotypes were found to have lower generation probabilities than the clonotypes that were shared by all four of the sorted-subset donors. Among several donors, about 5% of naive CD4 clonotypes were found in common.

With 5 bases removed from V and 4 bases from J, the gap between germline ends came to 3 bases. Germline CDR1 is SGHAT and CDR2 is FQNNGV. The CDR3 runs 11 residues. V gene TRBV11-2 combines with J gene TRBJ2-1; D is ambiguous. The specimen sequenced was naive CD8+ T cells sorted from blood. The TCR sequence derives from a man between 25 and 39 years old in good health. DNA of the CDR3: TGTGCCAGCAGCCCGTACAATGAGCAGTTCTTC. Amino acids: CASSPYNEQFF.